Listed here is a single T cell receptor beta chain. The antigen is unknown. This record comes from a study of shared clonotypes between healthy human individuals. Each PCR replicate from the sorted subsets contained about 210 ng DNA, which is around 30,000 T cell genomes. Some clones are missing from TCRdb's copy, which holds only in-frame ones; the method was immunoSEQ multiplex PCR. The sample consists of some 1 million clones, around four fifths of them appearing once. The study's findings and limits: Memory subsets had estimated richness that was generally smaller than that of naive subsets. Few donors limited the genetic and exposure-history diversity represented.

The junction had 0 bases not matched to a gene; V was cut back by 4 bases and J by 1 base. Germline CDR1 is LGHNA and CDR2 is YNFKEQ. CDR3 length: 15 residues. The TCR was taken from a man younger than 30 in good health. The sequencing sample was made of memory CD4+ T cells sorted from blood. Subset noted: CD45RA-negative fraction. The rearrangement links TRBV4-2 to TRBJ2-3; 12 bases agree with TRBD2. DNA for the CDR3: TGTGCCAGCAGCCGGACTAGCGGGGGCACAGATACGCAGTATTTT. This gives the protein CASSRTSGGTDTQYF.